The source of this T cell receptor (beta chain) is a study of multiple sclerosis patients with progressive multifocal leukoencephalopathy. The study, taken as a whole, reports: PML-onset expanded TRB clones were detectable before and during natalizumab therapy.

Documented time point: time of PML onset. Between about 16 and 60 months of natalizumab therapy passed before PML developed in these natalizumab-treated patients. The table lists this clone with a few counts. Antigen: not known. Profiled with immunoSEQ multiplex PCR; TCRdb holds only in-frame clones, not every one. Of more than 30,000 clones listed, 87% are singletons. The source material was PBMCs, sampled from a patient treated with natalizumab. This clonotype originated in a woman between 35 and 50 years old with progressive multifocal leukoencephalopathy.

CDR3 DNA sequence: TGTGCCATCAGTGACAGCTATGGCTACACCTTC. Translated: CAISDSYGYTF. The V call is TRBV10-3, the J call TRBJ1-2; D is uncertain. V was pared by 3 bases and J by 4 bases, with 3 bases between. In germline, CDR1 is ENHRY, CDR2 SYGVKD. The CDR3 has 11 amino acids.